Below are 17 T cell receptor beta chains sequenced from a single sample in a study of identical twins. TCRdb reprocessed the 5' RACE reads with MiXCR, giving one entry per CDR3 protein. This sample carries about 810,000 distinct CDR3 sequences, roughly 12% of them seen once, and the ten largest clones take about 1.5%. The same sample was also used in a study of yellow fever vaccine responses in identical twins.

The sequenced sample consisted of PBMCs. The receptors were sampled from a woman between 18 and 29 years old in good health.

This clonotype has more than one count but fewer than ten. This chain uses TRBV6-1 with TRBJ2-3, with 10 bases lining up with TRBD2. V was clipped by 3 bases and J by 4 bases; unmatched bases: 7. Germline values: CDR1 MNHNS, CDR2 SASEGT. The CDR3 runs 16 residues. In DNA form, the CDR3 reads TGTGCCAGCAGTGAGGACCTAGCGGGAGTGGCAGATACGCAGTATTTT. It codes for CASSEDLAGVADTQYF.

This clonotype was seen ten or more times. V gene TRBV10-3 combines with J gene TRBJ2-1; the match to TRBD2 covers 13 bases. V lost 8 bases and J lost 3; bases outside the gene matches: 7. Germline CDR1 is ENHRY and CDR2 is SYGVKD. The CDR3 consists of 16 residues. The CDR3 DNA is TGTGCCATCGGTCTTACTAGCGGGAGGGTCTACAATGAGCAGTTCTTC. It encodes CAIGLTSGRVYNEQFF.

The chain combines TRBV10-3 with TRBJ2-1; TRBD2 matches 10 bases. V trimming: 4 bases; J trimming: 1 base; junction bases outside the gene matches: 4. The CDR3 covers 16 residues. In germline, CDR1 is ENHRY, CDR2 SYGVKD. In DNA, the CDR3 is TGTGCCATCAGTGCGAGCGGGAGGGATTCCTACAATGAGCAGTTCTTC. Translation gives CAISASGRDSYNEQFF.

In its sample, this clonotype was seen a few times. The chain couples TRBV2 to TRBJ2-5; D is unclear. This CDR3 contains 12 residues. The germline CDR1 and CDR2 sequences are SNHLY and FYNNEI. Trimming took off 8 bases at V and 4 bases at J, with 11 bases between the two ends. In DNA, the CDR3 is TGTGCCAGCGGAAAGGACGGAGAGACCCAGTACTTC. This codes for CASGKDGETQYF.

This clonotype was detected many times. The V and J genes are TRBV29-1 and TRBJ2-2; 9 bases match TRBD1. Trimming removed 7 bases from V and 4 bases from J; junction bases left unmatched: 7. Germline CDR1 SQVTM, CDR2 ANQGSEA. The CDR3 spans 14 residues. In DNA form, the CDR3 reads TGCAGCGGGGGACAGGGCTTGGGCACCGGGGAGCTGTTTTTT. Translated: CSGGQGLGTGELFF.

The chain carries TRBV6-1 and TRBJ2-7; 12 bases agree with TRBD2. J gave up 2 bases and V 6 bases, and 5 bases lay outside the gene matches. The CDR3 spans 15 residues. The V gene's germline CDR1 is MNHNS and CDR2 SASEGT. The CDR3 DNA follows: TGTGCCAGCAGCCGTGGACTAGCGGGACCCTACGAGCAGTACTTC. Amino acid sequence: CASSRGLAGPYEQYF.

The genes are TRBV20-1 and TRBJ1-6, with D tentatively TRBD1 (6 bases). The ends were cut back, 0 bases at V and 7 bases at J, with 13 bases in the middle. CDR3 size: 15 residues. Looked up from germline, CDR1 is DFQATT and CDR2 is SNEGSKA (reference sequence). The CDR3 region is CSARERQGKNSPLHF. CDR3 DNA: TGCAGTGCTAGAGAAAGGCAGGGGAAAAATTCACCCCTCCACTTT.

The table lists this clonotype with a few counts. A junction boundary mismatches the germline segment, possibly from a read error. The genes are TRBV29-1 and TRBJ2-3; D may be TRBD2 (8 bases). The germline V gene encodes CDR1 SQVTM and CDR2 ANQGSEA. The CDR3 contains 18 residues. CDR3 sequence (DNA): TGCAGCGTCGAAGGGGGCAGCGGGAGCAGCCTGAACACAGATACGCAGTATTTT. It translates to CSVEGGSGSSLNTDTQYF.

The chain's CDR3 is CASSQGLAEKLAKNIQYF. CDR3 nucleotide sequence: TGTGCCAGCAGCCAAGGACTAGCGGAAAAACTAGCCAAAAACATTCAGTACTTC. The V and J genes are TRBV4-2 and TRBJ2-4, with TRBD2 matching over 9 bases. The ends lost 1 base at V and 0 bases at J; junction bases unmatched: 7. This CDR3 has 18 amino acids. The germline CDR1 and CDR2 sequences are LGHNA and YNFKEQ.

The CDR3 sequence: CSAKFLPAYTEAFF. The CDR3 bases are TGCAGTGCTAAGTTCCTCCCGGCGTACACTGAAGCTTTCTTT. The chain is built from TRBV20-1 and TRBJ1-1; no firm D call. V was trimmed by 4 bases and J by 3 bases, leaving 15 bases between them. This CDR3 spans 14 amino acids. Germline V gene sequence: CDR1 DFQATT, CDR2 SNEGSKA (reference sequence).

For the CDR3, the DNA is TGTGCCAGTAGTAGGGGACTAGCGGGGAACTCCTACAATGAGCAGTTCTTC. It encodes CASSRGLAGNSYNEQFF. V gene TRBV19 combines with J gene TRBJ2-1; 13 nucleotides line up with TRBD2. V shed 4 bases and J 0 bases; nucleotides not matched to a gene: 3. The CDR3 is made up of 17 amino acids. CDR1 and CDR2 from the germline V gene are LNHDA and SQIVND (reference sequence).

The chain employs TRBV20-1 and TRBJ2-7, with 9 bases matching TRBD2. The CDR3 has 15 amino acids. Unmatched junction bases numbered 10, after V lost 0 bases and J lost 7 bases. Germline V lookup: CDR1 DFQATT, CDR2 SNEGSKA (reference sequence). The CDR3 loop is CSARDLSSGKGEQYF. DNA of the CDR3: TGCAGTGCTAGAGATCTGTCTAGCGGGAAGGGGGAGCAGTACTTC.

The rearrangement links TRBV12-3 or TRBV12-4 to TRBJ1-2; 7 positions match TRBD1. The CDR3 is 13 residues long. Trimming removed 6 bases from V and 6 bases from J; junction bases left unmatched: 7. In DNA, the CDR3 is TGTGCCAGCAGACAGGGGACCCCCAATGGCTACACCTTC. As protein: CASRQGTPNGYTF.

In this sample, this clonotype turned up many times. This sequence joins TRBV29-1 and TRBJ1-1; the match to TRBD1 covers 9 bases. This CDR3 spans 12 amino acids. Germline-derived CDR1 and CDR2 are SQVTM and ANQGSEA. The J segment lost 4 bases and the V segment lost 7 bases, leaving 4 bases of the junction unmatched. CDR3 protein: CSASTGGTEAFF. In nucleotides, the CDR3 is TGCAGCGCATCGACAGGGGGCACTGAAGCTTTCTTT.

This clonotype occurred a few times. This chain connects TRBV14 to TRBJ2-2; no clear D gene. CDR1 and CDR2 from the germline V gene are SGHDN and FVKESK. The CDR3 is made up of 13 amino acids. Trimming took 1 base from V and 5 from J, leaving 5 bases between them. The CDR3 protein is CASSQVITGELFF. DNA of the CDR3: TGTGCCAGCAGCCAAGTTATTACCGGGGAGCTGTTTTTT. The whole variable domain, remainder taken from reference TRBV14 and TRBJ2-2, is EAGVTQFPSHSVIEKGQTVTLRCDPISGHDNLYWYRRVMGKEIKFLLHFVKESKQDESGMPNNRFLAERTGGTYSTLKVQPAELEDSGVYFCASSQVITGELFFGEGSRLTVL.

This clonotype was recorded many times. The chain links TRBV27 to TRBJ2-1; 10 bases agree with TRBD2. The CDR3 is 16 amino acids. Looked up from germline, CDR1 is MNHEY and CDR2 is SMNVEV (reference sequence). The V and J ends lost 3 bases and 8 bases, in that order; junction bases with no gene match: 10. Here the CDR3 reads CASSLGSGGAGYEQFF. In DNA form, the CDR3 reads TGTGCCAGCAGTTTGGGGAGCGGGGGGGCGGGGTATGAGCAGTTCTTC.

The table lists this clonotype with many counts. The chain carries TRBV7-9 and TRBJ2-1; D not resolved. Germline V gives CDR1 SEHNR, CDR2 FQNEAQ (reference sequence). There are 15 residues in the CDR3. Between the trimmed V and J ends, which lost 7 bases and 7 bases, there was a span of 20 bases. CDR3 region: CASTLSRPPRNEQFF. In DNA, the CDR3 is TGTGCCAGCACCCTAAGCAGGCCGCCCAGGAATGAGCAGTTCTTC.